Listed here is a single T cell receptor beta chain. This sample is part of a study of control samples from healthy donors and cancer patients. Germline V gene lookup returns CDR1 LGHDT and CDR2 YNNKEL (reference sequence). V was clipped by 0 bases and J by 7 bases, with 7 bases between them. This CDR3 comprises 14 residues. The protocol was immunoSEQ multiplex PCR, while the TCRdb copy is restricted to in-frame clones and leaves out a portion. The sample yields 50,000 to 55,000 clones, about 90% seen once. The J gene is TRBJ1-6, the V gene TRBV3-1 (or the pseudogene TRBV3-2); D not certain. What was sequenced was PBMCs. The origin of this receptor is a man in his sixties with head and neck cancer. CDR3 amino acids: CASSQDSRNSPLHF. As DNA, the CDR3 is TGTGCCAGCAGCCAAGACAGTCGGAATTCACCCCTCCACTTT.